This T cell receptor beta chain originates from a study of early T cells in non-severe SARS-CoV-2 infection. Study in general: Chains were not paired, and sequencing was done on bulk RNA from unsorted whole blood.

About this clonotype itself: The antigen is not known. A single base separates this from a much larger clone, so it may be a read error.

As part of library construction, unique molecular identifiers were attached to individual cDNA molecules. A single record per CDR3 protein comes from TCRdb applying MiXCR to the 5' RACE reads. The sample has about 64,000 distinct CDR3 sequences, over 9% seen once. Study-level points and caveats: A preference for anti-spike CD8 responses marked VDJdb matching, which missed private and CD4 specificities.

CDR3 length: 15 residues. Germline assignment: CDR1 LNHNV and CDR2 YYDKDF (reference sequence). The junction had 8 bases not matched to a gene; V was cut back by 3 bases and J by 6 bases. The sequence was collected from an adult who was a healthcare worker with PCR-confirmed SARS-CoV-2 infection or an uninfected control (not recorded which). The chain has TRBV15 and TRBJ2-5; TRBD1 aligns across 9 bases. Source: whole blood, taken at baseline. The chain's CDR3 is CATSSLGTGLKTQYF. The CDR3 coding sequence is TGTGCCACCAGCAGCCTTGGGACAGGGCTGAAGACCCAGTACTTC. Combining the CDR3 with reference TRBV15 and TRBJ2-5 gives the whole variable domain DAMVIQNPRYQVTQFGKPVTLSCSQTLNHNVMYWYQQKSSQAPKLLFHYYDKDFNNEADTPDNFQSRRPNTSFCFLDIRSPGLGDTAMYLCATSSLGTGLKTQYFGPGTRLLVL.